This is a list of T cell receptor beta chains from one sample in a study of cytotoxic CD8 clonotypes in ibrutinib-treated CLL. Some clones are missing from TCRdb's copy, which holds only in-frame ones; the method was immunoSEQ multiplex PCR. Of 40,000 or so clones listed, roughly 45% are singletons. The source was PBMCs, collected before ibrutinib treatment. These receptor sequences come from a human donor with chronic lymphocytic leukemia. Each CDR3 is given with its conserved first and last residue. The D gene is left open where the match is weak. The size entry is marked missing in some rows and otherwise reads once, few, many or a size class.

>TRBJ2-3|.|few|TRBV6-4
TGTGCCAGCAGGAGACAGGGACTGGGCACAGATACGCAGTATTTT
CASRRQGLGTDTQYF
>TRBJ1-2|.|.|TRBV11-2
TGTGCCAGCAGTCTACAGGGAAGAGGACGCTACACCTTC
CASSLQGRGRYTF
>TRBJ2-7|.|.|TRBV28
TGTGCCAGCAGTTTCCTTAGGGCCTCCTACGAGCAGTACTTC
CASSFLRASYEQYF
>TRBJ2-5|TRBD1|.|TRBV5-4
TGTGCCAGCAGCCTCCAGTCCGGGACAGACCAAGAGACCCAGTACTTC
CASSLQSGTDQETQYF
>TRBJ2-1|.|.|TRBV6-6
TGTGCCAGCACCCGTCCGGGTAGCGGATACAATGAGCAGTTCTTC
CASTRPGSGYNEQFF
>TRBJ2-1|.|.|TRBV15
TGTGCCACCAGCAGAGATTTCCCGGCGGGGGCAAGGAATGAGCAGTTCTTC
CATSRDFPAGARNEQFF
>TRBJ2-2|.|.|TRBV5-6
TGTGCCAGCAGCGTAGAGACCGGGGAGCTGTTTTTT
CASSVETGELFF
>TRBJ2-3|TRBD2|few|TRBV2
TGTGCCAGCAGCCGGGTCCGAGCGGGGGGGTCCTCTAGCACAGATACGCAGTATTTT
CASSRVRAGGSSSTDTQYF
>TRBJ1-5|.|.|TRBV4-1
TGCGCCAGCAGCCAAGATGTAGGGGGATGGGATCAGCCCCAGCATTTT
CASSQDVGGWDQPQHF
>TRBJ1-1|TRBD1|few|TRBV4-1
TGCGCCAGCAGCCAACGGACAGGGTTGGATACTGAAGCTTTCTTT
CASSQRTGLDTEAFF
>TRBJ1-2|.|.|TRBV5-6
TGTGCCAGCAGCTTGGCCACAGTTATAGACTATGGCTACACCTTC
CASSLATVIDYGYTF
>TRBJ1-1|.|few|TRBV11-1
TGTGCCAGCAGCTCCCCCACCGAGGGGATTTACACTGAAGCTTTCTTT
CASSSPTEGIYTEAFF
>TRBJ1-1|TRBD1|.|TRBV19
TGTGCCAGTAGGGCCCGGGACAGGGACACTGAAGCTTTCTTT
CASRARDRDTEAFF
>TRBJ1-6|.|once|TRBV2
TGTGCCAGCAGTGATGGCGGGGCCAGCCCGTTAAATTCACCCCTCCACTTT
CASSDGGASPLNSPLHF
>TRBJ2-1|TRBD1|.|TRBV18
TGTGCCAGCTCACCCCGGGCCGGGACAGGGGCCGACAATGAGCAGTTCTTC
CASSPRAGTGADNEQFF
>TRBJ2-5|.|.|TRBV4-1
TGCGCCAGCAGCCAAGGGACCGTTACAAGAGAGACCCAGTACTTC
CASSQGTVTRETQYF
>TRBJ1-6|TRBD1|.|TRBV7-3
TGTGCCAGCAGCTTAGGGACAGCTAATTCACCCCTCCACTTT
CASSLGTANSPLHF
>TRBJ1-2|.|.|TRBV5-8
TGTGCCAGCAGCCGACGGATTTCTAACTATGGCTACACCTTC
CASSRRISNYGYTF
>TRBJ2-7|TRBD1|few|TRBV18
TGTGCCAGCTCACCGGGGACAGGGTACGAGCAGTACTTC
CASSPGTGYEQYF